These 2 T cell receptor beta chains were all obtained from the same sample, sequenced in a study of graft-versus-host responses after intestinal transplantation. For these TCRs, the target antigens are not known. Data came from immunoSEQ multiplex PCR; TCRdb stores just in-frame clones and leaves some out. The repertoire includes tens of thousands of clones, about 91% of them detected once, and approximately 0.3% sits in the top ten. Sample: unstimulated CD4+ T cells sorted from spleen or lymph node cells, taken before transplant. The receptors were gathered from a human donor who was the organ donor for an intestinal transplant.

This sequence joins TRBV13 and TRBJ2-3; TRBD2 matches at 8 bases. Germline assignment: CDR1 PRHDT and CDR2 FYEKMQ (reference sequence). The CDR3 sequence is 14 residues long. With V trimmed by 5 bases and J by 4 bases, 5 bases remained unmatched. The CDR3 protein is CASSMSGGADTQYF. The CDR3 nucleotides are TGTGCCAGCAGCATGAGCGGGGGCGCAGATACGCAGTATTTT.

This chain connects TRBV5-8 to TRBJ2-1; perhaps TRBD2 as D (5 bases). CDR3 size: 14 residues. Trimming removed 4 bases from V and 4 bases from J, with 12 bases in between. From germline, CDR1 is SGHTS and CDR2 YDEGEE. The chain's CDR3 is CASSRGQFYNEQFF. In nucleotides, the CDR3 is TGTGCCAGCAGCCGGGGTCAGTTTTACAATGAGCAGTTCTTC.